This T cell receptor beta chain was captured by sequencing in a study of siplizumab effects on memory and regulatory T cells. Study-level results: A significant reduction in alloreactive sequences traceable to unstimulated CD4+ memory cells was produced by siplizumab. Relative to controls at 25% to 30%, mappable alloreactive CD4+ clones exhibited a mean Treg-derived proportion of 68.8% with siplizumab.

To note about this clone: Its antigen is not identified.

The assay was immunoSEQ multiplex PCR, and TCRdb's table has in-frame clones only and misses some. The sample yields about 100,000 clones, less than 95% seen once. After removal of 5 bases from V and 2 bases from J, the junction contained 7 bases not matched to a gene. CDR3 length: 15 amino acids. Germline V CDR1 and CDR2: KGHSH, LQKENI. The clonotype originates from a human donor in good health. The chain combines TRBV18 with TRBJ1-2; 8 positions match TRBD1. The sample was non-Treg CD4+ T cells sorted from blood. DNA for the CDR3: TGTGCCAGCTCAGTAAAGACAGGGGACAACTATGGCTACACCTTC. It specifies CASSVKTGDNYGYTF.